This T cell receptor (beta chain) was recorded in a study of shared clonotypes between healthy human individuals. Only Caucasian adults living in Nashville, Tennessee made up the donor group. Both subsets, CD45RA+ naive and CD45RA-negative memory, were split from the CD4+ cells. Measured with immunoSEQ multiplex PCR; TCRdb has only the in-frame clones, and not every one. The sample records 800,000 to 1,200,000 clones, around 82% being singletons. This TCR came from a man aged 18 to 29 in good health. Some clones in this sample may be carry-over from other donors' samples. Sequences were obtained from memory CD4+ T cells from PBMCs. The subset: CD45RA-negative fraction.

The CDR3 region has the DNA TGTGCCAGCAGCTGGGACAGGGGGTATCAGCCCCAGCATTTT. Protein: CASSWDRGYQPQHF. The chain carries TRBV5-4 and TRBJ1-5, with 11 bases lining up with TRBD1. The CDR3 runs 14 residues. The V and J ends lost 3 bases and 5 bases, in that order; junction bases with no gene match: 1. Germline-derived CDR1 and CDR2 are SGHNT and YYREEE (reference sequence).